The 8 T cell receptor beta chains in this list originate from one sample, sequenced in a study of blood T cell repertoires in COVID-19. Here immunoSEQ multiplex PCR was the method, and the copy in TCRdb shows in-frame clones only, minus some. The sample lists roughly 100,000 clones; about 80% were seen once. The sample taken for sequencing was peripheral blood. All receptors come from a woman aged 65 to 85 with acute or convalescent COVID-19.

The rearrangement links TRBV7-9 to TRBJ2-3, with TRBD2 matching 9 bases. CDR1 SEHNR and CDR2 FQNEAQ come from the germline V gene (reference sequence). The V segment lost 11 bases and the J segment 2 bases; nucleotides outside the gene matches: 5. There are 13 residues in the CDR3. This chain's CDR3 is CAWGGGATDTQYF. The CDR3 DNA follows: TGTGCCTGGGGCGGGGGGGCCACAGATACGCAGTATTTT.

This CDR3 reads CASSYGGTEAFF. The DNA for the CDR3 is TGTGCCAGCAGTTACGGAGGCACTGAAGCTTTCTTT. The chain links TRBV6-5 to TRBJ1-1; no clear D gene. The V gene lost 2 bases and the J gene lost 4 bases, with 5 bases spanning the gap. The germline CDR1 and CDR2 sequences are MNHEY and SVGAGI. The CDR3 runs 12 residues.

This chain joins TRBV19 and TRBJ1-5; TRBD1 agrees at 12 bases. Germline-derived CDR1 and CDR2 are LNHDA and SQIVND (reference sequence). The trim removed 6 bases at V and 5 bases at J, leaving 8 bases unmatched. The CDR3 consists of 16 residues. CDR3: CASSPGDRGRYQPQHF. The DNA for the CDR3 is TGTGCCAGTAGCCCTGGGGACAGGGGGCGGTATCAGCCCCAGCATTTT.

CDR3 residues: CSASGRTGISYEQYF. DNA for the CDR3: TGCAGTGCTAGTGGCCGTACGGGAATCTCCTACGAGCAGTACTTC. This sequence joins TRBV20-1 and TRBJ2-7; tentative D call: TRBD2 (5 bases). This CDR3 spans 15 amino acids. Germline V lookup: CDR1 DFQATT, CDR2 SNEGSKA (reference sequence). With 3 bases removed from V and 0 bases from J, the gap between germline ends came to 15 bases.

The gene calls are TRBV2 and TRBJ1-6; D perhaps matches TRBD1 (6 bases). V was shortened by 3 bases and J by 7 bases, with 13 bases between the two germline ends. This CDR3 has 15 residues. Looked up from germline, CDR1 is SNHLY and CDR2 is FYNNEI. Here the CDR3 reads CASSEARGGNSPLHF. The CDR3 DNA reads TGTGCCAGCAGTGAGGCCAGGGGAGGGAATTCACCCCTCCACTTT.

This clone was seen a few times. The V gene is TRBV29-1, the J gene TRBJ2-7; 10 nucleotides agree with TRBD1. This CDR3 comprises 13 residues. The germline V gene encodes CDR1 SQVTM and CDR2 ANQGSEA. J lost 7 bases, V lost 7 bases, and 10 bases had no gene match. CDR3 DNA sequence: TGCAGCGGCCAGACAGGGGGCCAGGGTGAGCAGTACTTC. Its protein is CSGQTGGQGEQYF.

This clone has only one observation. The chain combines TRBV5-1 with TRBJ1-6; 8 bases match TRBD1. Germline trimming cut 5 bases from V and 6 bases from J; bases unmatched to any gene: 7. The CDR3 is made up of 15 amino acids. Germline V gene lookup returns CDR1 SGHRS and CDR2 YFSETQ. CDR3 region: CASSLTGATNSPLHF. In DNA, the CDR3 is TGCGCCAGCAGTTTGACAGGGGCGACTAATTCACCCCTCCACTTT.

The chain has TRBV5-4 and TRBJ1-3; no clear D gene. There are 15 residues in the CDR3. Germline V gene lookup returns CDR1 SGHNT and CDR2 YYREEE (reference sequence). V lost 4 bases and J 0 bases, leaving 11 bases between the germline ends. Here the CDR3 reads CASSPAGSSGNTIYF. The DNA of the CDR3 is TGTGCCAGCAGCCCGGCCGGGTCCTCTGGAAACACCATATATTTT.